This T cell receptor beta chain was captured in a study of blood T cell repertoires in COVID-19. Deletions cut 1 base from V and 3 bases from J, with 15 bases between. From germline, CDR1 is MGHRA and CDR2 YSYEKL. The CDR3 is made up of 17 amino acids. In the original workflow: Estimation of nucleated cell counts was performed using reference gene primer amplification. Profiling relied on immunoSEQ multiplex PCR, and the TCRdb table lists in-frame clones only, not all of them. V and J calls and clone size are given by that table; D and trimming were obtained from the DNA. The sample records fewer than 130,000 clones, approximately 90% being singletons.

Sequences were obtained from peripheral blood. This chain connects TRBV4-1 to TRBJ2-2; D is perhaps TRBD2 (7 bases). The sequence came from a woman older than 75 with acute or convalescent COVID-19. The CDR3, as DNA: TGCGCCAGCAGCCAAGGATGGGGGGGCGCGGACACCGGGGAGCTGTTTTTT. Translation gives CASSQGWGGADTGELFF.